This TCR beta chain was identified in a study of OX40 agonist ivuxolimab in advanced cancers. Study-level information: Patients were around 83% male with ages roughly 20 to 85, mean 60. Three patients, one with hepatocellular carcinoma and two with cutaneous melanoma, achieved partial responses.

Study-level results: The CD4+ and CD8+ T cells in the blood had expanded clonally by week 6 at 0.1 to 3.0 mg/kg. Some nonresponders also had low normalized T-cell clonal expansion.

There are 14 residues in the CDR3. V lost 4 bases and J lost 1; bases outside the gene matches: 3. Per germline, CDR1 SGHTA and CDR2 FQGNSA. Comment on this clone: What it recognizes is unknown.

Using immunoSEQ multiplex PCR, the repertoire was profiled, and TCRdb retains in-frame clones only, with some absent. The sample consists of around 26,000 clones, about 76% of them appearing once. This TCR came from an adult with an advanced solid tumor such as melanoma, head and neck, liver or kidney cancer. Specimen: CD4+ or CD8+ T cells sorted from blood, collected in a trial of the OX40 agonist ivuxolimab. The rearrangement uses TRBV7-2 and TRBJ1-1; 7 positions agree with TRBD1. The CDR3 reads CASSSQGWNTEAFF. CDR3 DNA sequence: TGTGCCAGCAGCTCACAGGGGTGGAACACTGAAGCTTTCTTT.